A single sample is the source of the 2 T cell receptor beta chains below, sequenced in a study of T cells in Graves' hyperthyroidism and ophthalmopathy. TCR beta CDR3 region amplification was performed from RNA transcripts. RT-PCR in the first round (using the HTBI primer set) targeted the TCR CDR3. Via MiXCR, TCRdb re-called the multiplex PCR reads, giving one row per CDR3 protein. The table includes hundreds of thousands of distinct CDR3 sequences, 46% detected once. The sequenced sample was peripheral blood or thyroid tissue (not recorded which). The origin of the receptors is a woman aged 18 to 35 with Graves' hyperthyroidism.

The V call is TRBV11-1, the J call TRBJ2-7; TRBD2 matches 12 bases. Germline CDR1 reads SGHAT; CDR2 reads FQDESV (reference sequence). CDR3 size: 17 residues. V trimming: 5 bases; J trimming: 0 bases; junction bases outside the gene matches: 8. The CDR3 DNA reads TGTGCCAGCAGCGAGGGACTAGCGGGTACTAGCTCCTACGAGCAGTACTTC. Translating gives CASSEGLAGTSSYEQYF.

The DNA of the CDR3 is TGTGCCAGCAGCCCCCCGTTAGACGGGACAGGGCTGGGTGGCTACACCTTC. Translating gives CASSPPLDGTGLGGYTF. The chain has TRBV2 and TRBJ1-2, with 9 positions matching TRBD1. The J segment lost 7 bases and the V segment lost 6 bases, leaving 18 bases of the junction unmatched. The CDR3 totals 17 residues. Germline V CDR1 and CDR2: SNHLY, FYNNEI. The full variable domain, in which reference TRBV2 and TRBJ1-2 provide the parts outside the CDR3, is EPEVTQTPSHQVTQMGQEVILRCVPISNHLYFYWYRQILGQKVEFLVSFYNNEISEKSEIFDDQFSVERPDGSNFTLKIRSTKLEDSAMYFCASSPPLDGTGLGGYTFGSGTRLTVV.